This T cell receptor (beta chain) is from a study of T cell clusters in autoimmune cytopenias (dated by TCRdb to between 2018 and 2021). For context, the study as a whole: A mean age of approximately 52 years and a median age of around 58 years were recorded for the healthy donor controls, of whom about 55% of the roughly 45 were female. Per sample, TRB sequencing gave a median depth of about 53,000 reads and a median of about 2,500 distinct TRB clonotypes. In autoimmune cytopenia patients, peripheral blood TRB and IGH repertoires were sequenced during active disease and over treatment follow-up, together with healthy, CLL and autoimmune hepatitis controls. The goal of the study was to find out whether patients with autoimmune cytopenia have a disease-specific immune repertoire signature that could be used as a blood-based biomarker. For primary cytopenia, the controls were fewer than 30 age-matched healthy donors, and for secondary cytopenia, the controls were more than twelve age-matched CLL patients. Repertoires from autoimmune hepatitis patients were compared with those of over 20 healthy donors matched for age and sex.

About this clonotype itself: Its specific antigen is unknown.

The CDR3, cysteine through phenylalanine, is 16 amino acids long. Only the protein sequence is given. Via the germline V gene, CDR1 is LGHNA and CDR2 YSLEER. Per sample, about 230 ng of peripheral blood genomic DNA, tens of thousands of genome equivalents, was used for TRB amplification. TRB rearrangements were amplified by multiplex PCR following a touch-down protocol, with the TRB-A and TRB-B primer pools mixed in one tube. Illumina adapters and sample indices were attached to the amplicons through two consecutive PCR reactions using Phusion HS II polymerase. The amplicons were gel-purified using the NucleoSpin Gel and PCR Clean-up kit, after which quantification was performed by Qubit and quality was checked on an Agilent 2100 Bioanalyzer. Sequencing of the libraries was done on an Illumina MiSeq with paired-end, single-indexed, 600-cycle runs. Concerning the study's data processing: TRB reads were aligned and assembled with MiXCR version 2.1.12 using the default MiXCR reference library. A clone was defined by each unique CDR3 nucleotide sequence, and the analysis included only productive sequences supported by at least two reads. Repertoire diversity was assessed with alpha-parameterized diversity profiles (alpha 0 to 5), including the Shannon (alpha 1) and Simpson (alpha 2) indices, which were computed with an R script. Combinatorial TRB VJ usage was computed with the tcR package and compared between cohorts by principal component analysis with ade4. Using GLIPH, TCRbeta CDR3s were clustered on pairs of cohorts matched for age and read depth, and a Wilcoxon test was used to compare cluster frequencies. After reprocessing by TCRdb, each CDR3 protein sequence is one entry, and no DNA is given. The V and J calls here are based on TCRdb, not the publication. In this sample's table one finds approximately 11,000 distinct CDR3 sequences. Roughly 21% of the sample is taken by the ten largest.

The paper's findings and limits, for the study overall: The cluster-lack signature was not observed for secondary cytopenia versus CLL, as the signature was apparently masked by the dominant lymphoma-associated repertoire. The GLIPH analysis suggested a lack of physiological T cell clusters in primary autoimmune cytopenia patients, since around 50 clusters were exclusive to healthy donors whereas some 18 were exclusive to patients. The T cell clusters were defined only in silico, and the functional role of the clusters still needed to be validated experimentally. The TRB repertoire shifts, including less even repertoires in secondary cytopenia and CLL, mostly reflected lymphoma bias and not autoimmunity. Healthy donors showed almost three-fold more exclusive TRB clusters than active autoimmune hepatitis patients, consistent with an autoimmunity-wide signature.

The same sample was also studied in work on T cell repertoires in aging, cancer and after chemotherapy. The other study reports the following: Donors spanned six age groups from 30 or younger to 70 or older, with at least three individuals per group. Healthy donor control TCR repertoires were recorded over several months to years and showed clear clonal overlap across re-sampling. The full dataset contained approximately 9.6 million TCR reads. Compared with age-matched healthy donors, untreated patients with hematological or solid cancers had significantly lower TCR diversity and higher clonality in blood. In healthy donors, the decline in TCR diversity with age was mainly explained by loss of richness, whereas in cancer patients loss of evenness was also found to contribute. Median generation probability increased over the chemotherapy interval in both cancer cohorts, suggesting repertoire reconstitution through rebound thymic output. It was noted by the authors that conclusions about immunological memory after chemotherapy cannot be drawn from the repertoire data. Peripheral blood TCR beta repertoires from healthy donors and cancer patients were profiled to examine immunoaging and T cell reconstitution after chemotherapy. Alongside fewer than 100 healthy donors serving as a reference group, the cohort included some 220 cancer patients, of whom roughly 92 had hematological cancers and fewer than 130 had solid cancers. Processing of the TRB sequences was carried out with MiXCR versions 2.12 and 3.0.5. Shannon diversity, evenness, clonality (one minus evenness), and alpha-parameterized diversity profiles from alpha 0 to 5 were included as repertoire metrics. Generation probabilities of clones in paired pre- and post-chemotherapy samples were computed with the IGoR algorithm.

The receptor chain draws on TRBV4-3 and TRBJ1-3; TCRdb returns TRBD1, unconfirmable since there is no DNA. Source material: peripheral blood. This TCR was sampled from a human donor in good health. The CDR3 protein is CASSQLRGTSGNTIYF.